The present T cell receptor (beta chain) was sequenced within a study of cytomegalovirus exposure and HLA in healthy donors. Study at large: Earlier work reported 100 million or so unique TCR beta sequences from about 170 million T cells.

Primers included in the PCR were 60 Vbeta and 13 Jbeta primers. Repertoires were generated with immunoSEQ multiplex PCR, while TCRdb's copy carries only in-frame clones and drops some. The sample lists approximately 92,000 clones; about three quarters were seen once. Details on this clone: Antigen: not known.

Study-wide results and limits: Rare TCR sequences predominated, though certain public TCRs were found in many donors.

With V trimmed by 6 bases and J by 0 bases, 12 bases remained unmatched. In germline, CDR1 is ENHRY, CDR2 SYGVKD. The CDR3 spans 19 residues. The specimen sequenced was PBMCs. This TCR derives from a man aged 60 to 69 in good health and CMV-seronegative. V gene TRBV10-3 combines with J gene TRBJ2-6; TRBD1 matches 9 bases. CDR3 sequence (DNA): TGTGCCATCAGCCCGGGACAGGGCTCACCCCTCTCTGGGGCCAACGTCCTGACTTTC. Its protein is CAISPGQGSPLSGANVLTF.